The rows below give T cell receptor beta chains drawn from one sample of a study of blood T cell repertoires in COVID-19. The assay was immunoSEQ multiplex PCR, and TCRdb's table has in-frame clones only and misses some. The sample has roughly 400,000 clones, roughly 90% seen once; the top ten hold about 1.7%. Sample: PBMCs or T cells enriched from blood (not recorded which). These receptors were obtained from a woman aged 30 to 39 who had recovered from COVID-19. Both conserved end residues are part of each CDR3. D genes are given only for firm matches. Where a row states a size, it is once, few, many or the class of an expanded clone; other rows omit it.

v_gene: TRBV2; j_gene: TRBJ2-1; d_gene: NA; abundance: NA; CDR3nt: TGTGCCAGCAGTGAGGAGGGTGAGCAGTTCTTC; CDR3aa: CASSEEGEQFF
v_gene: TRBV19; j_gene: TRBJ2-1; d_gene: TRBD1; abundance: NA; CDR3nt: TGTGCCACCTCCCCTCCCCCGGGACAGGGGTTGAGCAATGAGCAGTTCTTC; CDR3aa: CATSPPPGQGLSNEQFF
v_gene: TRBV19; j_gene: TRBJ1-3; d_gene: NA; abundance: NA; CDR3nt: TGTGCCACTGCGGGGGCCGGAAACACCATATATTTT; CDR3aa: CATAGAGNTIYF
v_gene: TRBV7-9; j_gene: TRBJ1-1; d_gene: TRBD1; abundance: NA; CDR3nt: TGTGCCAGCAGCTCAGACAGGGGATGGACTGAAGCTTTCTTT; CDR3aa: CASSSDRGWTEAFF
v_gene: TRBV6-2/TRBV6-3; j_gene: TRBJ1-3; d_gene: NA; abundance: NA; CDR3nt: TGTGCCAGCAGTCCACAGGCCCCCTCTGGAAACACCATATATTTT; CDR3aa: CASSPQAPSGNTIYF
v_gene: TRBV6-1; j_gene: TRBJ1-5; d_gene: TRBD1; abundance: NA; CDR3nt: TGTGCCAGCAGTGTCTCGGGACAGGGGGAGATTCAGCCCCAGCATTTT; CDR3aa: CASSVSGQGEIQPQHF
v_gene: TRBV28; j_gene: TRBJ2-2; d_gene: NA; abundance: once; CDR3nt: TGTGCCAGCAGTCCCGGGGGGAACACCGGGGAGCTGTTTTTT; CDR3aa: CASSPGGNTGELFF
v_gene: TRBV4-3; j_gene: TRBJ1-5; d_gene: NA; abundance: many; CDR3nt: TGCGCCAGCAGCCAAGACACAGGGAAGTATCAGCCCCAGCATTTT; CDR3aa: CASSQDTGKYQPQHF
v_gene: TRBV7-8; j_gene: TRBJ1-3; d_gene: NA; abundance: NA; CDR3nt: TGTGCCAGCAGCTTAAGGGGCTTGGGAAACACCATATATTTT; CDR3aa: CASSLRGLGNTIYF
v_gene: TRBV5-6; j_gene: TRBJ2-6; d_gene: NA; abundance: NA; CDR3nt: TGTGCCAGCAGCTTAGTAGGGGGCTCTGGGGCCAACGTCCTGACTTTC; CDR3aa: CASSLVGGSGANVLTF
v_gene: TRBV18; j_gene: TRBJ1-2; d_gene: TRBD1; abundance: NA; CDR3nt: TGTGCCAGCTCACCGCCTGACAGGGGTTACTATGGCTACACCTTC; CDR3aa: CASSPPDRGYYGYTF
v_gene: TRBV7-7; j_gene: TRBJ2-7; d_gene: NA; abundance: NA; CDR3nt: TGTGCCAGCAGCTTAGGCCTAGCCTACGAGCAGTACTTC; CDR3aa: CASSLGLAYEQYF
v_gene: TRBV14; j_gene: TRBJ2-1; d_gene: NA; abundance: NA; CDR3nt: TGTGCCAGCAGCTGGGCCCAATCCTTCGATGAGCAGTTCTTC; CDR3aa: CASSWAQSFDEQFF
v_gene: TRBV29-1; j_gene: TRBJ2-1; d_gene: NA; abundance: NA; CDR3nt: TGCAGCGTTGAGAGGGATTTGCTTGTGAATGAGCAGTTCTTC; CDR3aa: CSVERDLLVNEQFF
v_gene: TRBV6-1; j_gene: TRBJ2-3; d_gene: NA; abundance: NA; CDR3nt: TGTGCCAGCAGTGACGACAGGACCACTAGCACAGATACGCAGTATTTT; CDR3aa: CASSDDRTTSTDTQYF
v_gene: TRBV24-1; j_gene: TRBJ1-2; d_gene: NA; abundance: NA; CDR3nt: TGTGCCACCAGTGAATCCGAAGGGGGAGACTATGGCTACACCTTC; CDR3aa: CATSESEGGDYGYTF
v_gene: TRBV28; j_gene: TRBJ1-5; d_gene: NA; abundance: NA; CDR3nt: TGTGCCAGCAAAGAGATAGGGAGAGGGAATCAGCCCCAGCATTTT; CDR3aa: CASKEIGRGNQPQHF
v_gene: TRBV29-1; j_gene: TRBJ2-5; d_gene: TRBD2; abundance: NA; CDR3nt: TGCAGCGTTGAAGGGGTAGCGGGGGCTCAAGAGACCCAGTACTTC; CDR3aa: CSVEGVAGAQETQYF
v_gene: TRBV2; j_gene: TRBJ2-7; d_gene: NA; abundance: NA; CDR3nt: TGTGCCAGCAGTTTAGCGGTTTACGAGCAGTACTTC; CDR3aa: CASSLAVYEQYF
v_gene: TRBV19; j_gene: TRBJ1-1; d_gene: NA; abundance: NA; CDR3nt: TGTGCCAGTAGTGCAGCCGGGGTTACAGGGTGGGGCACTGAAGCTTTCTTT; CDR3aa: CASSAAGVTGWGTEAFF
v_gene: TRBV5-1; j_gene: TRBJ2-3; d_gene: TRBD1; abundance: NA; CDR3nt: TGCGCCAGCAGCTTGAAGGTGTGGGGACAGGGGGCAGATACGCAGTATTTT; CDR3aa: CASSLKVWGQGADTQYF
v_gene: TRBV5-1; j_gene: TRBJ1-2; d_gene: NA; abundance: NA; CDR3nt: TGCGCCAGCAGCTTGGAACAGGGAGTTTACTATGGCTACACCTTC; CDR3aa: CASSLEQGVYYGYTF
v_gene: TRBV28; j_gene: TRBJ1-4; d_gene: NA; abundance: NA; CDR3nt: TGTGCCAGCAGTTTATCGGGCAGGGATACTGAAAAACTGTTTTTT; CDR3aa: CASSLSGRDTEKLFF
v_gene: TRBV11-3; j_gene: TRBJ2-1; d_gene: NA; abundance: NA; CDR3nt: TGTGCCAGCAGCAACCTCCCAGGGTCTAGCTCCTACAATGAGCAGTTCTTC; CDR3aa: CASSNLPGSSSYNEQFF
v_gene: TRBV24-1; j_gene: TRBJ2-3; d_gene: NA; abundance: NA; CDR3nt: TGTGCCACCAGTGAACTGACCCTAGTGCCGCGCACAGATACGCAGTATTTT; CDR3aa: CATSELTLVPRTDTQYF
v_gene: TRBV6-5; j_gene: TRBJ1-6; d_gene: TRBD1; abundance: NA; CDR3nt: TGTGCCAGCAGTAGGACAGGGGTCAATTCACCCCTCCACTTT; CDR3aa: CASSRTGVNSPLHF
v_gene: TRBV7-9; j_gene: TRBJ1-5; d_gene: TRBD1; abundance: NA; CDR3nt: TGTGCCAGCAGCTTAGACAGGGGGCGGCCCCAGCATTTT; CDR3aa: CASSLDRGRPQHF
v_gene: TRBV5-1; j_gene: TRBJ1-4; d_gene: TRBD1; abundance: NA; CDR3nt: TGCGCCAGCAGCTATCTGACAGGGTCTAATGAAAAACTGTTTTTT; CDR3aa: CASSYLTGSNEKLFF
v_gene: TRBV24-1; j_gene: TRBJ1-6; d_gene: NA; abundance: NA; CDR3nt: TGTGCCACCAGTGATTTGAGGGGAACTCTCCACTTT; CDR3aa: CATSDLRGTLHF
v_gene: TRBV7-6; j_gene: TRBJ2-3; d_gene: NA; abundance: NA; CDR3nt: TGTGCCAGCAGCTTCTCTGACAGGATCACAGATACGCAGTATTTT; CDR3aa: CASSFSDRITDTQYF
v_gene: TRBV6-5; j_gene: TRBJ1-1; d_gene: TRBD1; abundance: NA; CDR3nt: TGTGCCAGCAGGGGACAGGGGTTCGGCACTGAAGCTTTCTTT; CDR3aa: CASRGQGFGTEAFF
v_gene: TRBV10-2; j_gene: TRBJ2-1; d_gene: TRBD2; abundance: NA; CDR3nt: TGCGCCAGCAGTCTAGGACTAGCGGGAACCTACAATGAGCAGTTCTTC; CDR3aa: CASSLGLAGTYNEQFF
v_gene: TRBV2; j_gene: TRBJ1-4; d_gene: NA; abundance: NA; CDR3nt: TGTGCCAGCAGTTCCTCGGACAGTTCCAATGAAAAACTGTTTTTT; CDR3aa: CASSSSDSSNEKLFF
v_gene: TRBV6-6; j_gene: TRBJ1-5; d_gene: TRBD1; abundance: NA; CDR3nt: TGTGCCAGCAGTCCAACCCGGTGGACAGGGGTTCCCCTACGGAGCAATCAGCCCCAGCATTTT; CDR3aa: CASSPTRWTGVPLRSNQPQHF
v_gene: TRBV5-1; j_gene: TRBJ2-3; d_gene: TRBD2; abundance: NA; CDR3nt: TGCGCCAGCAGCTTGGGTCCTAAGCTACTAGCGGGTAGCACAGATACGCAGTATTTT; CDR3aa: CASSLGPKLLAGSTDTQYF
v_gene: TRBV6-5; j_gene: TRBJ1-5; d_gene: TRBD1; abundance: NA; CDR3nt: TGTGCCAGCAGACGGGACAGACACCAGCCCCAGCATTTT; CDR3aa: CASRRDRHQPQHF
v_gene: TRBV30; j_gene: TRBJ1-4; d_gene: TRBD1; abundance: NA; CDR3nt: TGTGCCTGGAGCCTGGGACAGGGTAGGACAAAACTGTTTTTT; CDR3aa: CAWSLGQGRTKLFF
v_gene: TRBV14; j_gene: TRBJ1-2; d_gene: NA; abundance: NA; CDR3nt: TGTGCCAGCAGCCAAGAAAACTTACGGGGGAGGCATGGCTACACCTTC; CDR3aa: CASSQENLRGRHGYTF
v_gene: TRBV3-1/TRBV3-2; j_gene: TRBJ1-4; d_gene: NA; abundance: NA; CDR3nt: TGTGCCAGCAGCCCCCGGGGGGGAGGGGACCTTCAGAAACTGTTTTTT; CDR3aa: CASSPRGGGDLQKLFF
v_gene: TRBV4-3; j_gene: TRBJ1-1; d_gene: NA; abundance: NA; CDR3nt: TGCGCCAGCAGCCTAGGACTAGGACGGCTGAACACTGAAGCTTTCTTT; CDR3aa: CASSLGLGRLNTEAFF
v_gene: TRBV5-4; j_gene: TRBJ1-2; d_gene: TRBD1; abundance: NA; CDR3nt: TGTGCCAGCAGCCCAAAGGGACAGGTAATGGGCTACACCTTC; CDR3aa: CASSPKGQVMGYTF
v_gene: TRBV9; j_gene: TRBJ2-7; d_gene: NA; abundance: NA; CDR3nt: TGTGCCAGCAGCGTAGCTACGGGGTCGCCGCCTGGCGAGCAGTACTTC; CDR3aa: CASSVATGSPPGEQYF
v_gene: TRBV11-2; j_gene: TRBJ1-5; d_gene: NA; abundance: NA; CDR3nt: TGTGCCAGCAGTGCAGGGTTCAATCAGCCCCAGCATTTT; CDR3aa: CASSAGFNQPQHF
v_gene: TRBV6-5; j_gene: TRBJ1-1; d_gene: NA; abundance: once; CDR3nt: TGTGCCAGCAGCCGCAGCGGGGGAGCGAACACTGAAGCTTTCTTT; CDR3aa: CASSRSGGANTEAFF
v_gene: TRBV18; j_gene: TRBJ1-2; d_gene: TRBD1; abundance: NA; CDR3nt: TGTGCCAGCTCACCCAGGGGGCAGGATTATGGCTACACCTTC; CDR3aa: CASSPRGQDYGYTF
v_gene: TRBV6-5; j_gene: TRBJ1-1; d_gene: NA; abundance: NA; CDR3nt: TGTGCCAGCAGTTACCAAAGGACACTGAACACTGAAGCTTTCTTT; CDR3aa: CASSYQRTLNTEAFF
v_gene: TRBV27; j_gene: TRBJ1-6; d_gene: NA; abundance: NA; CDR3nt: TGTGCCAGCACGAATCGTGCGTATAATTCACCCCTCCACTTT; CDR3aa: CASTNRAYNSPLHF
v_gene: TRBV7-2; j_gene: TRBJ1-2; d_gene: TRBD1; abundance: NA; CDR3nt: TGTGCCAGCAGCTTAGGCCGGGACAGGGAAGGCTACACCTTC; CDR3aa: CASSLGRDREGYTF
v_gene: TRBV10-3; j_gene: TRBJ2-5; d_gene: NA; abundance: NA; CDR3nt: TGTGCCATCAGCCCACTGGGAGATCAAGAGACCCAGTACTTC; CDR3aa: CAISPLGDQETQYF
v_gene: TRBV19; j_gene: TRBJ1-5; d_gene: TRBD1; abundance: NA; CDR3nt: TGTGCCAGTAGTCCGGTAAGGGGACAGGGCCCCTCTCAGCCCCAGCATTTT; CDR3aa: CASSPVRGQGPSQPQHF
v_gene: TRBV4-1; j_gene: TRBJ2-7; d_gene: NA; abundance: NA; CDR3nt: TGCGCCAGCAGCCAAGACGGAGCGTACGAGCAGTACTTC; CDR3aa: CASSQDGAYEQYF